The next 9 T cell receptor beta chains were all read from a single sample in a study of neoadjuvant nivolumab and ipilimumab in lung cancer. Only in-frame clones appear in the TCRdb table, and some are missing; sequencing was by immunoSEQ multiplex PCR. This table holds roughly 49,000 clones, roughly 91% found once. Sequenced here: blood, sampled before neoadjuvant nivolumab, alone or with ipilimumab. The source is an adult with non-small cell lung cancer. Some clones in this sample may be carry-over from other donors' samples.

The chain carries TRBV18 and TRBJ2-5, with a tentative D call TRBD1 (6 bases). The length of the CDR3 is 13 residues. V lost 10 bases and J lost 3, with 15 bases in between. Germline V gene lookup returns CDR1 KGHSH and CDR2 LQKENI. As DNA, the CDR3 is TGTGCCACCAGGGACACTTCCAAAGAGACCCAGTACTTC. It specifies CATRDTSKETQYF.

V is TRBV13 and J is TRBJ1-1, with D maybe TRBD1 (5 bases). Germline V gene data show CDR1 as PRHDT and CDR2 as FYEKMQ (reference sequence). CDR3 size: 14 residues. Trimming shortened V by 2 bases and J by 4 bases, and 11 bases separated the two germline ends. The CDR3 DNA sequence: TGTGCCAGCAGCTTAAGGCCAGGGAGCACTGAAGCTTTCTTT. This sequence encodes CASSLRPGSTEAFF. Full variable domain (rest looked up from reference TRBV13 and TRBJ1-1): AAGVIQSPRHLIKEKRETATLKCYPIPRHDTVYWYQQGPGQDPQFLISFYEKMQSDKGSIPDRFSAQQFSDYHSELNMSSLELGDSALYFCASSLRPGSTEAFFGQGTRLTVV.

The V call is TRBV7-2, the J call TRBJ2-5, with 9 nucleotides matching TRBD2. CDR3 length equals 16 residues. Germline CDR1 reads SGHTA; CDR2 reads FQGNSA. Losses at the gene ends were 3 bases for V and 0 bases for J; bases not matched to a gene: 5. The CDR3, as DNA: TGTGCCAGCAGCTTGGGGGCGGGAGGGTACCAAGAGACCCAGTACTTC. Its translation is CASSLGAGGYQETQYF.

The chain combines TRBV20-1 with TRBJ2-2; D is uncertain. There are 11 residues in the CDR3. With 6 bases removed from V and 4 bases from J, the gap between germline ends came to 6 bases. Germline CDR1 is DFQATT and CDR2 is SNEGSKA (reference sequence). The CDR3 loop is CSAKGTGELFF. The DNA of the CDR3 is TGCAGTGCAAAAGGCACCGGGGAGCTGTTTTTT.

This chain uses TRBV29-1 with TRBJ1-2, with 12 bases lining up with TRBD1. There are 14 residues in the CDR3. The J segment lost 2 bases and the V segment lost 4 bases, leaving 2 bases of the junction unmatched. The V gene's germline CDR1 is SQVTM and CDR2 ANQGSEA. The CDR3 here is CSVGGTGGNYGYTF. The CDR3, as DNA: TGCAGCGTTGGAGGGACAGGGGGCAACTATGGCTACACCTTC.

The CDR3 nucleotides are TGTGCCAGCAGCTTCACTAGCGGGCGGCGGGGGGAGCTGTTTTTT. It specifies CASSFTSGRRGELFF. J is TRBJ2-2 and V is TRBV5-6, with 9 bases aligning to TRBD2. The CDR3 has 15 amino acids. Germline assignment: CDR1 SGHDT and CDR2 YYEEEE. The V and J ends lost 2 bases and 8 bases, in that order; junction bases with no gene match: 7.

The rearrangement links TRBV29-1 to TRBJ2-7; D tentatively fits TRBD1 or TRBD2 (6 bases each). The germline V and J ends were trimmed by 7 bases and 0 bases, with 10 bases remaining between them. CDR1 SQVTM and CDR2 ANQGSEA come from the germline V gene. The CDR3 covers 12 residues. The CDR3 DNA reads as TGCAGCGGAGGGGGGAACTCCTACGAGCAGTACTTC. Protein: CSGGGNSYEQYF.

The genes are TRBV4-3 and TRBJ2-6, with 7 bases fitting TRBD2. CDR3 length equals 18 residues. V was pared by 3 bases and J by 0 bases, with 8 bases of the junction left unmatched. CDR1 and CDR2 from the germline V gene are LGHNA and YSLEER. CDR3 residues: CASSHHSGASSGANVLTF. CDR3 nucleotide sequence: TGCGCCAGCAGCCACCACAGCGGGGCCAGCTCTGGGGCCAACGTCCTGACTTTC.

V and J are TRBV18 and TRBJ2-1; the D is unclear. The V end lost 3 bases, the J end lost 4 bases, and 7 bases lay between the germline ends. CDR3 size: 13 residues. Germline V CDR1 and CDR2: KGHSH, LQKENI. CDR3 bases: TGTGCCAGCTCACCGGAGCTTTACAATGAGCAGTTCTTC. It yields the protein CASSPELYNEQFF.